The 13 T cell receptor beta chains below were found in one sample sequenced in a study of human T cells and chemical hapten exposure. Regarding time point: patch test 1, 2 weeks after DPC sensitization. As to treatment: therapeutic diphenylcyclopropenone sensitization with weekly scalp DPC. TCRdb reanalysed the RACE reads using MiXCR and keeps one entry per CDR3 protein. This table holds 180,000 or so distinct CDR3 sequences, roughly 15% found once. Sequencing used whole blood, obtained in connection with sensitization to the hapten diphenylcyclopropenone (DPC). The origin of the receptors is a woman in her twenties or thirties with alopecia areata. Some clones in this sample may be carry-over from other donors' samples.

Concerning this clonotype: This may arise from a read error, as a much more abundant clone is one base away. V and J are TRBV6-2 or TRBV6-3 and TRBJ1-2; 8 bases are shared with TRBD1. CDR1 is MNHEY, CDR2 SVGEGT, per germline. This CDR3 is 15 amino acids long. J was trimmed by 3 bases and V by 7 bases; bases with no gene match: 10. The CDR3 loop reads CASNSPGQADYGYTF. For the CDR3, the DNA is TGTGCCAGCAACTCACCGGGACAGGCGGACTATGGCTACACCTTC.

The rearrangement uses TRBV7-9 and TRBJ2-7; 7 bases line up with TRBD2. CDR3 size: 12 residues. CDR1 SEHNR and CDR2 FQNEAQ come from the germline V gene (reference sequence). V was clipped by 5 bases and J by 9 bases; unmatched bases: 7. The CDR3 is CASSQRDSGQYF. The CDR3 nucleotides are TGTGCCAGCAGCCAGCGGGACTCGGGGCAGTACTTC.

This clonotype was recorded a few times. V usage is TRBV9 and J usage is TRBJ2-7, with TRBD2 matching over 8 bases. This CDR3 has 14 residues. Germline lookup yields CDR1 SGDLS and CDR2 YYNGEE. V trimming: 2 bases; J trimming: 3 bases; junction bases outside the gene matches: 4. For the CDR3, the DNA is TGTGCCAGCAGCGTTAGCGGGACTAGCTACGAGCAGTACTTC. Translating gives CASSVSGTSYEQYF.

This clonotype was picked up a small number of times. The chain is built from TRBV12-3 or TRBV12-4 and TRBJ1-2; 7 bases are shared with TRBD1. J was trimmed by 4 bases and V by 2 bases; bases with no gene match: 4. This CDR3 comprises 14 residues. DNA for the CDR3: TGTGCCAGCAGTTTACGACAGGGCGGCTATGGCTACACCTTC. Its protein is CASSLRQGGYGYTF.

The gene calls are TRBV2 and TRBJ2-2, with TRBD2 identical over 11 bases. The CDR3 is made up of 15 amino acids. Trimming cost V 2 bases and J 7 bases; bases outside gene matches: 3. Germline CDR1 is SNHLY and CDR2 is FYNNEI. The chain's CDR3 is CASSETSGSIGELFF. In nucleotides, the CDR3 is TGTGCCAGCAGTGAAACTAGCGGGAGCATCGGGGAGCTGTTTTTT.

In its sample, this clonotype was seen many times. The chain employs TRBV29-1 and TRBJ2-3, with 7 bases fitting TRBD2. Per germline, CDR1 SQVTM and CDR2 ANQGSEA. V lost 1 base and J lost 5; bases outside the gene matches: 12. CDR3 length: 16 residues. For the CDR3, the DNA is TGCAGCGTTGAAGCCCCCTTCCGGGGGAGGGGAGATACGCAGTATTTT. Translating it yields CSVEAPFRGRGDTQYF.

The J gene is TRBJ2-1, the V gene TRBV7-2; 8 positions agree with TRBD2. Germline loops: CDR1 SGHTA, CDR2 FQGNSA. This CDR3 has 17 residues. Unmatched junction bases numbered 7, after V lost 3 bases and J lost 0 bases. The CDR3 DNA sequence: TGTGCCAGCAGCTTTAAAACCGGGACTAGCTCCTACAATGAGCAGTTCTTC. It translates to CASSFKTGTSSYNEQFF.

This clonotype was observed a single time. The rearrangement links TRBV20-1 to TRBJ1-5; D gene unclear. Germline V gene data show CDR1 as DFQATT and CDR2 as SNEGSKA (reference sequence). This CDR3 spans 14 amino acids. Trimming pared 6 bases from V and 0 bases from J, leaving 12 bases between. The CDR3 is CSAPDGNSNQPQHF. The CDR3 DNA sequence: TGCAGTGCCCCGGACGGGAATAGCAATCAGCCCCAGCATTTT.

This clonotype was counted between two and nine times. The chain combines TRBV7-6 with TRBJ1-6; perhaps TRBD1 as D (5 bases). The V gene lost 2 bases and the J gene lost 1 base, with 15 bases spanning the gap. Germline CDR1 reads SGHVS; CDR2 reads FNYEAQ. The CDR3 spans 18 residues. The CDR3 is CASSLKAQGGSYNSPLHF. Written as DNA, the CDR3 is TGTGCCAGCAGCTTAAAAGCGCAGGGAGGTTCCTATAATTCACCCCTCCACTTT. The whole variable domain, remainder taken from reference TRBV7-6 and TRBJ1-6, is GAGVSQSPRYKVTKRGQDVALRCDPISGHVSLYWYRQALGQGPEFLTYFNYEAQQDKSGLPNDRFSAERPEGSISTLTIQRTEQRDSAMYRCASSLKAQGGSYNSPLHFGNGTRLTVT.

This clonotype has ten or more counts. The chain joins TRBV29-1 to TRBJ2-3; D may be TRBD1 (6 bases). Per the germline V gene, CDR1 is SQVTM and CDR2 is ANQGSEA. Between the trimmed V and J ends, which lost 7 bases and 4 bases, there was a span of 12 bases. The CDR3 totals 12 residues. The CDR3 DNA follows: TGCAGCGAGCTACAGGGTGCAGATACGCAGTATTTT. Translated: CSELQGADTQYF.

This clonotype has only a few counts. The rearrangement joins TRBV12-3 or TRBV12-4 to TRBJ1-5, with 10 bases fitting TRBD1. J gave up 1 base and V 5 bases, and 5 bases lay outside the gene matches. The CDR3 totals 16 residues. The CDR3 nucleotides are TGTGCCAGCAGTCGACAGGGGGCAATCAGCAATCAGCCCCAGCATTTT. Protein product: CASSRQGAISNQPQHF.

The rearrangement links TRBV20-1 to TRBJ2-1; D is unclear. Trimming took 3 bases from V and 4 from J, leaving 16 bases between them. This CDR3 region has 15 residues. Looked up from germline, CDR1 is DFQATT and CDR2 is SNEGSKA (reference sequence). As DNA, the CDR3 is TGCAGTGCTAGTGATCCCCGGTTCGGATACAATGAGCAGTTCTTC. It yields the protein CSASDPRFGYNEQFF.

This clonotype was seen many times. CDR3 sequence: CSASVGVSNEKLFF. CDR3 in DNA: TGCAGTGCTAGCGTTGGGGTTTCTAATGAAAAACTGTTTTTT. The chain couples TRBV20-1 to TRBJ1-4; D remains ambiguous. CDR3 length equals 14 residues. CDR1 and CDR2 (germline): DFQATT, SNEGSKA (reference sequence). Trimming pared 3 bases from V and 3 bases from J, leaving 11 bases between.